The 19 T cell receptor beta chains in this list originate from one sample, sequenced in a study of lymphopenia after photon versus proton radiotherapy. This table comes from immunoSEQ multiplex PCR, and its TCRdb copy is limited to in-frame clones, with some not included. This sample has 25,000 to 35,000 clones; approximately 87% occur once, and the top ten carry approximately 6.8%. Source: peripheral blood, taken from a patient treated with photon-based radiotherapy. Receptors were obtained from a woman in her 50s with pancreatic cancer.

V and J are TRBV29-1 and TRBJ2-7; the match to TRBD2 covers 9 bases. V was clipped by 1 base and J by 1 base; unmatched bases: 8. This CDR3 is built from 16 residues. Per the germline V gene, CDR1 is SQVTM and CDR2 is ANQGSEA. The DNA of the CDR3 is TGCAGCGTTGAAGGGCTAGCGGGAAGGGGGTCCTACGAGCAGTACTTC. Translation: CSVEGLAGRGSYEQYF.

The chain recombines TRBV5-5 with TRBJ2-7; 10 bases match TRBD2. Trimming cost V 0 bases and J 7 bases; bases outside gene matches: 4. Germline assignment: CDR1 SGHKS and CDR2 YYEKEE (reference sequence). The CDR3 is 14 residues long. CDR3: CASSLVAGGKEQYF. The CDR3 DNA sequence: TGTGCCAGCAGCTTGGTAGCGGGGGGAAAGGAGCAGTACTTC.

The CDR3 DNA sequence: TGTGCCACCAGCAGATCCCTTGGATCCGGGACTAGCGGGAGAACAGATACGCAGTATTTT. It codes for CATSRSLGSGTSGRTDTQYF. The rearrangement joins TRBV15 to TRBJ2-3; 14 positions match TRBD2. CDR3 size: 20 residues. V lost 2 bases to trimming and J lost 3 bases; unmatched junction nucleotides: 13. The germline gives CDR1 LNHNV, CDR2 YYDKDF (reference sequence).

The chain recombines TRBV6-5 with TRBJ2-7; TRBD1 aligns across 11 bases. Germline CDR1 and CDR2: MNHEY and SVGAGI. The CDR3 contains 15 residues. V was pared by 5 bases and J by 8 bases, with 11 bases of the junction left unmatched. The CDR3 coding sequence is TGTGCCAGCAGTCCTGGCCGGGACAGGGGGGCACAGCAGTACTTC. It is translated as CASSPGRDRGAQQYF.

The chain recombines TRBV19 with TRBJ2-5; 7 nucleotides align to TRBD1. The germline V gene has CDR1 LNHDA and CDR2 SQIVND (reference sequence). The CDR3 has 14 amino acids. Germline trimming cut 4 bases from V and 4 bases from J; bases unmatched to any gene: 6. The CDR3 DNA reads TGTGCCAGTAGTAAACCGGGACAGACAGAGACCCAGTACTTC. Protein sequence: CASSKPGQTETQYF.

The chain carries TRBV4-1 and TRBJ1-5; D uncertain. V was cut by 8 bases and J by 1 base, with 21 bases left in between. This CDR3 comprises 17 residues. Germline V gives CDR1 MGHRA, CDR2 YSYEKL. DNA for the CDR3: TGCGCCAGCCCCCAAGATATAGGTCTATGGAGCAATCAGCCCCAGCATTTT. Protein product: CASPQDIGLWSNQPQHF.

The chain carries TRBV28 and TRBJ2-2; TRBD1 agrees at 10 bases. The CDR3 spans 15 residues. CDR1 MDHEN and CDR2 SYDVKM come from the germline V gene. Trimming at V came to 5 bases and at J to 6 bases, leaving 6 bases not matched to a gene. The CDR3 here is CASSPDRGRAGELFF. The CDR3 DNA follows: TGTGCCAGCAGTCCCGACAGGGGGCGCGCCGGGGAGCTGTTTTTT.

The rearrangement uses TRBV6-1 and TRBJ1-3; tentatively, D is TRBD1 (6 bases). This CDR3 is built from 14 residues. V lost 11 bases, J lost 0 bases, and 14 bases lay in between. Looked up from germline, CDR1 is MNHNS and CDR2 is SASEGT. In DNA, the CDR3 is TGTGCCGGGAGGGGGTACTACTCTGGAAACACCATATATTTT. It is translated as CAGRGYYSGNTIYF.

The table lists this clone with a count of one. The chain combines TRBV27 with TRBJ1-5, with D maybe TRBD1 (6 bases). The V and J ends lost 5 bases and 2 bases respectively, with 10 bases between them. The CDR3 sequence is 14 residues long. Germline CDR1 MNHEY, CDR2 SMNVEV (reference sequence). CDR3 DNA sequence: TGTGCCAGCAGTGGGGGCTTCGGCAATCAGCCCCAGCATTTT. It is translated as CASSGGFGNQPQHF.

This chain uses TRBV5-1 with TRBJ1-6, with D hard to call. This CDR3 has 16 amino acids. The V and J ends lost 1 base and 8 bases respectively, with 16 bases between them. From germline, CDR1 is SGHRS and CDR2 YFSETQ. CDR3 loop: CASSLSPGVRHSPLHF. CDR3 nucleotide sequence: TGCGCCAGCAGCTTGTCTCCAGGCGTGAGGCATTCACCCCTCCACTTT.

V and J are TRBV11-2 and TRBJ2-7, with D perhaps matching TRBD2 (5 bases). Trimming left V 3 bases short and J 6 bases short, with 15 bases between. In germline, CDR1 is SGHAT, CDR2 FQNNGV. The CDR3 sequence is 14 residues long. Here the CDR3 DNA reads TGTGCCAGCAGCTTCCTAGTGGGAGCTCCCGAGCAGTACTTC. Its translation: CASSFLVGAPEQYF.

The CDR3 DNA reads as TGTGCCAGCAGCCCCCGAAGGAGACAGAGCTCCTACAATGAGCAGTTCTTC. It is translated as CASSPRRRQSSYNEQFF. The chain carries TRBV28 and TRBJ2-1; tentatively, D is TRBD1 (5 bases). CDR1 MDHEN and CDR2 SYDVKM come from the germline V gene. Between the trimmed V and J ends, which lost 6 bases and 0 bases, there was a span of 18 bases. The CDR3 spans 17 residues.

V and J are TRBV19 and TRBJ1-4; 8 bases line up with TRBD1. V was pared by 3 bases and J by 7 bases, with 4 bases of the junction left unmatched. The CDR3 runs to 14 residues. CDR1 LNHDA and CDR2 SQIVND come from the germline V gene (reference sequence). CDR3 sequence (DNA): TGTGCCAGTAGTATGACAGGGGACAGTGAAAAACTGTTTTTT. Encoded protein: CASSMTGDSEKLFF.

The CDR3 here is CASSSGTSGKSGEQFF. The CDR3, as DNA: TGTGCCAGCAGTTCCGGGACTAGCGGGAAGTCAGGTGAGCAGTTCTTC. The J gene is TRBJ2-1, the V gene TRBV27; 13 positions match TRBD2. Germline loops: CDR1 MNHEY, CDR2 SMNVEV (reference sequence). The CDR3 sequence is 16 residues long. V lost 4 bases and J lost 9; bases outside the gene matches: 9.

The CDR3 is CASNGRGSISNQPQHF. CDR3 bases: TGTGCCAGTAACGGCAGAGGGTCTATAAGCAATCAGCCCCAGCATTTT. This chain connects TRBV19 to TRBJ1-5; the D is unclear. The length of the CDR3 is 16 residues. V was trimmed by 7 bases and J by 1 base, leaving 17 bases between them. Germline-derived CDR1 and CDR2 are LNHDA and SQIVND (reference sequence).

CDR3 amino acids: CASSLAWRRTDTQYF. CDR3 nucleotides: TGTGCCAGCAGCTTAGCTTGGCGCCGAACAGATACGCAGTATTTT. This sequence joins TRBV11-3 and TRBJ2-3; D call uncertain. V lost 1 base and J 3 bases, leaving 11 bases between the germline ends. The CDR3 runs to 15 residues. Germline CDR1 reads SGHNT; CDR2 reads YENEEA. Drawing the rest from reference TRBV11-3 and TRBJ2-3, the complete variable domain is EAGVVQSPRYKIIEKKQPVAFWCNPISGHNTLYWYLQNLGQGPELLIRYENEEAVDDSQLPKDRFSAERLKGVDSTLKIQPAELGDSAVYLCASSLAWRRTDTQYFGPGTRLTVL.

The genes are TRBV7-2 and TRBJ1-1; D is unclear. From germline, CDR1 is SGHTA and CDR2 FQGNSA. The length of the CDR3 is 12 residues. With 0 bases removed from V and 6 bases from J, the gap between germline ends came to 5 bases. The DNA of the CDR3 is TGTGCCAGCAGCTTAGCCGGCCCTGAAGCTTTCTTT. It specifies CASSLAGPEAFF.

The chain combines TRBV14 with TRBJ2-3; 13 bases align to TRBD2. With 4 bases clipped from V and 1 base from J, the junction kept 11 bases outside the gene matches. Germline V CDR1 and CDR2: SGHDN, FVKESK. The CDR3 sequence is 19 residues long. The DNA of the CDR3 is TGTGCCAGCAGCCCCTTAACTAGCGGGAGGGCCGTTGGCACAGATACGCAGTATTTT. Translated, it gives CASSPLTSGRAVGTDTQYF.

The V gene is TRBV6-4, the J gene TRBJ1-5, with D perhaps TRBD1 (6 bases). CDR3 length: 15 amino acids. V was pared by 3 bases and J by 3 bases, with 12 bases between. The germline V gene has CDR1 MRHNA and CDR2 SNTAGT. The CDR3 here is CASSETAGDNQPQHF. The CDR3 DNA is TGTGCCAGCAGTGAAACGGCAGGGGACAATCAGCCCCAGCATTTT.